A single sample gave rise to the 25 T cell receptor beta chains below, sequenced in a study of blood T cell repertoires in COVID-19. The protocol was immunoSEQ multiplex PCR, while the TCRdb copy is restricted to in-frame clones and leaves out a portion. This table holds some 240,000 clones, around 83% found once. Sequencing was carried out using peripheral blood. Source of these receptors: an older woman with active or convalescent COVID-19.

V usage is TRBV28 and J usage is TRBJ1-2, with 7 bases fitting TRBD1. V was pared by 3 bases and J by 8 bases, with 3 bases of the junction left unmatched. The CDR3 runs to 12 residues. Per the germline V gene, CDR1 is MDHEN and CDR2 is SYDVKM. CDR3 loop: CASSFSQGGYTF. Written as DNA, the CDR3 is TGTGCCAGCAGTTTCTCACAGGGGGGCTACACCTTC.

The chain links TRBV18 to TRBJ1-5; D gene uncertain. This CDR3 spans 15 amino acids. Germline V gene data show CDR1 as KGHSH and CDR2 as LQKENI. Trimming removed 4 bases at V and 6 bases at J, with 16 bases between. The CDR3 reads CASSQMEGLGQPQHF. The CDR3 bases are TGTGCCAGCTCACAGATGGAGGGTTTGGGTCAGCCCCAGCATTTT.

The chain combines TRBV6-2 or TRBV6-3 with TRBJ1-6; no firm D call. CDR3 length: 16 amino acids. The germline V gene encodes CDR1 MNHEY and CDR2 SVGEGT. Trimming shortened V by 4 bases and J by 0 bases, and 10 bases separated the two germline ends. The CDR3 nucleotides are TGTGCCAGCAGTTGGGAGATGAGCTCCTATAATTCACCCCTCCACTTT. This gives the protein CASSWEMSSYNSPLHF.

Here the CDR3 reads CASSPSTGMGTEAFF. CDR3 nucleotides: TGTGCCAGCAGCCCCTCCACAGGGATGGGGACTGAAGCTTTCTTT. The rearrangement joins TRBV7-6 to TRBJ1-1; D is perhaps TRBD1 (6 bases). The CDR3 extends over 15 amino acids. V was shortened by 5 bases and J by 5 bases, with 18 bases between the two germline ends. Germline CDR1 reads SGHVS; CDR2 reads FNYEAQ.

This chain joins TRBV21-1 and TRBJ1-4; the table gives TRBD1 as D, unverified against the DNA. TRBV21-1 is deemed a pseudogene. The CDR3 has 16 residues. The CDR3, as DNA: TGTGCCAGCAGAGATAACCAAGGGGTGAAGAATGAAAAACTGTTTTTT. This codes for CASRDNQGVKNEKLFF.

This rearrangement joins TRBV5-6 to TRBJ2-1, with D unclear. CDR1 SGHDT and CDR2 YYEEEE come from the germline V gene. The CDR3 contains 15 residues. The ends were cut back, 2 bases at V and 0 bases at J, with 9 bases in the middle. CDR3 DNA sequence: TGTGCCAGCAGCTTTCGCGGTAGCTCCTACAATGAGCAGTTCTTC. This codes for CASSFRGSSYNEQFF.

To note about this clone: Within the sample, other DNA sequences also encode this same CDR3. The chain links TRBV6-2 or TRBV6-3 to TRBJ2-3; D is perhaps TRBD2 (5 bases). V lost 6 bases and J lost 1, with 11 bases in between. The germline CDR1 and CDR2 sequences are MNHEY and SVGEGT. There are 14 residues in the CDR3. The CDR3: CASSLRGGTDTQYF. The CDR3 DNA reads as TGTGCCAGCAGCCTCCGGGGAGGCACAGATACGCAGTATTTT.

V gene TRBV10-3 combines with J gene TRBJ2-1; 9 nucleotides match TRBD1. CDR1 and CDR2 (germline): ENHRY, SYGVKD. This CDR3 has 16 amino acids. The J segment lost 4 bases and the V segment lost 5 bases, leaving 9 bases of the junction unmatched. CDR3 DNA: TGTGCCATCAGTCCCACAGGGGGCCCTCTTTACAATGAGCAGTTCTTC. This codes for CAISPTGGPLYNEQFF.

The gene calls are TRBV6-1 and TRBJ2-7; D gene uncertain. CDR1 is MNHNS and CDR2 is SASEGT in the germline V gene. This CDR3 contains 15 residues. The V gene lost 3 bases and the J gene lost 0 bases, with 12 bases spanning the gap. The DNA for the CDR3 is TGTGCCAGCAGTGAGTCTTCGGAGAACTCCTACGAGCAGTACTTC. Its protein product is CASSESSENSYEQYF.

This rearrangement joins TRBV6-5 to TRBJ1-5; D may be TRBD1 (6 bases). The CDR3 is made up of 14 amino acids. V gave up 6 bases and J gave up 6 bases, with 15 bases separating them. Germline lookup yields CDR1 MNHEY and CDR2 SVGAGI. The CDR3 protein is CASRGRGAGQPQHF. The CDR3 DNA is TGTGCCAGCAGGGGTCGGGGGGCCGGTCAGCCCCAGCATTTT.

The chain has TRBV19 and TRBJ1-5, with D unresolved. The CDR3 covers 14 residues. Per germline, CDR1 LNHDA and CDR2 SQIVND (reference sequence). Deletions cut 3 bases from V and 0 bases from J, with 6 bases between. The CDR3 nucleotides read TGTGCCAGTAGTATTAGTTTTAGCAATCAGCCCCAGCATTTT. Amino acids: CASSISFSNQPQHF.

The chain uses TRBV19 and TRBJ1-1, with 9 bases identical to TRBD1. V shed 1 base and J 6 bases; nucleotides not matched to a gene: 3. The CDR3 is 14 residues long. CDR1 is LNHDA and CDR2 is SQIVND in the germline V gene (reference sequence). CDR3 amino acids: CASSIGDRASEAFF. CDR3 nucleotides: TGTGCCAGTAGTATAGGGGACAGGGCTTCTGAAGCTTTCTTT.

The chain is built from TRBV19 and TRBJ1-1; 8 nucleotides agree with TRBD1. V shed 8 bases and J 3 bases; nucleotides not matched to a gene: 17. Germline V gene data show CDR1 as LNHDA and CDR2 as SQIVND (reference sequence). The CDR3 loop spans 17 amino acids. The CDR3 spells CASGEFGQGVGYTEAFF. In DNA form, the CDR3 reads TGTGCCAGTGGTGAATTCGGACAGGGCGTTGGGTACACTGAAGCTTTCTTT.

The J gene is TRBJ2-7, the V gene TRBV7-8; TRBD1 matches at 7 bases. CDR3 length equals 15 residues. The germline V gene has CDR1 SGHVS and CDR2 FQNEAQ. V gave up 7 bases and J gave up 0 bases; unmatched junction bases: 9. This CDR3 is CASTETDRSSYEQYF. CDR3 nucleotides: TGTGCCAGCACCGAAACGGACAGGAGCTCCTACGAGCAGTACTTC. Drawing the rest from reference TRBV7-8 and TRBJ2-7, the complete variable domain is GAGVSQSPRYKVAKRGQDVALRCDPISGHVSLFWYQQALGQGPEFLTYFQNEAQLDKSGLPSDRFFAERPEGSVSTLKIQRTQQEDSAVYLCASTETDRSSYEQYFGPGTRLTVT.

The chain couples TRBV7-8 to TRBJ1-5, with D perhaps TRBD1 (6 bases). Germline V CDR1 and CDR2: SGHVS, FQNEAQ. The CDR3 contains 17 residues. Between the trimmed V and J ends, which lost 3 bases and 0 bases, there was a span of 15 bases. For the CDR3, the DNA is TGTGCCAGCAGCTTGAACAGGGTACCCAGTAGCAATCAGCCCCAGCATTTT. It yields the protein CASSLNRVPSSNQPQHF.

The count of this clone is one. The chain recombines TRBV4-1 with TRBJ1-2; unclear D gene. The CDR3 has 13 amino acids. Germline lookup yields CDR1 MGHRA and CDR2 YSYEKL. The ends were cut back, 0 bases at V and 3 bases at J, with 5 bases in the middle. For the CDR3, the DNA is TGCGCCAGCAGCCAAGACGGAGACTATGGCTACACCTTC. This translates into CASSQDGDYGYTF.

The V call is TRBV5-6, the J call TRBJ1-2, with 7 bases fitting TRBD1. With V trimmed by 4 bases and J by 4 bases, 13 bases remained unmatched. The CDR3 totals 16 residues. CDR1 SGHDT and CDR2 YYEEEE come from the germline V gene. CDR3 residues: CASSPEGAGVTYGYTF. CDR3 sequence (DNA): TGTGCCAGCAGCCCGGAGGGGGCAGGGGTGACCTATGGCTACACCTTC.

J is TRBJ2-6 and V is TRBV10-3; D unclear. The V and J ends lost 6 bases and 4 bases respectively, with 7 bases between them. CDR1 and CDR2 (germline): ENHRY, SYGVKD. The CDR3 covers 13 residues. The CDR3 loop is CAISSSGANVLTF. Written as DNA, the CDR3 is TGTGCCATCAGCTCCTCGGGGGCCAACGTCCTGACTTTC.

Note on this clone: Within the sample, other DNA sequences also encode this same CDR3. The chain employs TRBV9 and TRBJ1-3; D not resolved. Trimming took 0 bases from V and 1 from J, leaving 5 bases between them. The germline V gene encodes CDR1 SGDLS and CDR2 YYNGEE. The CDR3 contains 14 residues. The CDR3 loop is CASSVGPSGNTIYF. The DNA of the CDR3 is TGTGCCAGCAGCGTAGGGCCTTCTGGAAACACCATATATTTT.

This rearrangement joins TRBV5-4 to TRBJ2-7; tentative D call: TRBD2 (5 bases). CDR1 and CDR2 from the germline V gene are SGHNT and YYREEE (reference sequence). V lost 1 base and J lost 4, with 9 bases in between. This CDR3 is 13 amino acids long. The CDR3 nucleotides are TGTGCCAGCAGCTTGTTTTCGGGATACGAGCAGTACTTC. This gives the protein CASSLFSGYEQYF.

The chain has TRBV5-4 and TRBJ1-6; 9 nucleotides match TRBD1. V lost 4 bases to trimming and J lost 9 bases; unmatched junction nucleotides: 11. The CDR3 runs 16 residues. The germline CDR1 and CDR2 sequences are SGHNT and YYREEE (reference sequence). CDR3 in amino acids: CASSLMTGGQASPLHF. CDR3 in DNA: TGTGCCAGCAGCCTAATGACAGGGGGTCAGGCTTCACCCCTCCACTTT.

This chain joins TRBV5-6 and TRBJ2-7; D not certain. Germline-derived CDR1 and CDR2 are SGHDT and YYEEEE. Between the trimmed V and J ends, which lost 0 bases and 2 bases, there was a span of 12 bases. CDR3 size: 15 residues. The CDR3 nucleotides read TGTGCCAGCAGCTTGGGCGGCCAGCCACCCTACGAGCAGTACTTC. Amino acids: CASSLGGQPPYEQYF.

The rearrangement joins TRBV2 to TRBJ1-1; D not resolved. CDR1 and CDR2 from the germline V gene are SNHLY and FYNNEI. V was pared by 4 bases and J by 1 base, with 7 bases between. The CDR3 spans 13 residues. The CDR3 is CASSASENTEAFF. Here the CDR3 DNA reads TGTGCCAGCAGTGCCAGTGAGAACACTGAAGCTTTCTTT. Together with reference TRBV2 and TRBJ1-1, the CDR3 gives the full variable domain: EPEVTQTPSHQVTQMGQEVILRCVPISNHLYFYWYRQILGQKVEFLVSFYNNEISEKSEIFDDQFSVERPDGSNFTLKIRSTKLEDSAMYFCASSASENTEAFFGQGTRLTVV.

The CDR3 reads CASSLELGGILTEAFF. The CDR3 DNA reads TGCGCCAGCAGCTTGGAGTTAGGGGGAATCCTCACTGAAGCTTTCTTT. This rearrangement joins TRBV5-1 to TRBJ1-1; tentatively, D is TRBD1 (6 bases). Germline V CDR1 and CDR2: SGHRS, YFSETQ. V was pared by 0 bases and J by 4 bases, with 16 bases between. This CDR3 spans 16 amino acids.

The V call is TRBV7-2, the J call TRBJ2-1; the match to TRBD2 covers 8 bases. The V gene's germline CDR1 is SGHTA and CDR2 FQGNSA. The CDR3 has 16 residues. Germline trimming cut 2 bases from V and 5 bases from J; bases unmatched to any gene: 8. CDR3: CASSLRPGRDNNEQFF. The CDR3 coding sequence is TGTGCCAGCAGCTTACGCCCCGGGAGGGATAACAATGAGCAGTTCTTC.